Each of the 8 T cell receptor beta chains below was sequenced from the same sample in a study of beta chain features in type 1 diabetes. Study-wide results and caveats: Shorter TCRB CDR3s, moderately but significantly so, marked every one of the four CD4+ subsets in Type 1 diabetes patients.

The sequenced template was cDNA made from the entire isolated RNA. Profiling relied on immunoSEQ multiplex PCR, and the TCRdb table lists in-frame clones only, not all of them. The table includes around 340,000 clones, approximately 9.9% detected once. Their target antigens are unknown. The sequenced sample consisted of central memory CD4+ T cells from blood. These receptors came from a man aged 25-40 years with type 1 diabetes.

In nucleotides, the CDR3 is TGTGCCAGCAGTTACACCTCCTACGAGCAGTACTTC. It is translated as CASSYTSYEQYF. The genes are TRBV6-6 and TRBJ2-7; no reliable D call. Deletions cut 2 bases from V and 0 bases from J, with 2 bases between. The germline V gene encodes CDR1 MNHNY and CDR2 SVGAGI (reference sequence). The length of the CDR3 is 12 residues.

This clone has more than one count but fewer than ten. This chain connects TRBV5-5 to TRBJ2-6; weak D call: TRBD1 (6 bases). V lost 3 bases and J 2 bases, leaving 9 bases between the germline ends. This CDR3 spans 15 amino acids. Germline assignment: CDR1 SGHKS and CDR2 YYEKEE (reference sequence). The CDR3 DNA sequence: TGTGCCAGCAGCTCCTACAGGGCTGGGGCCAACGTCCTGACTTTC. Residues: CASSSYRAGANVLTF.

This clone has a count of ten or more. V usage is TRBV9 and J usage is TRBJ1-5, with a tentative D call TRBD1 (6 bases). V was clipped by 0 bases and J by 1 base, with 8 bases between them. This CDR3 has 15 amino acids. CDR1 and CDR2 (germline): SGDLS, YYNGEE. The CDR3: CASSVEGQSNQPQHF. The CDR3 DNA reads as TGTGCCAGCAGCGTAGAAGGACAGAGCAATCAGCCCCAGCATTTT.

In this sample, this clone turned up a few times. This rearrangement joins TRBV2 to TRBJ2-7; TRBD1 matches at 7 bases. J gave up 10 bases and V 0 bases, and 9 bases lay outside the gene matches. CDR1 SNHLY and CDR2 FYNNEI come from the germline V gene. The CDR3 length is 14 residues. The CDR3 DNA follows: TGTGCCAGCAGTGAAGCACTAGACAGGGAGTCACAGTACTTC. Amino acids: CASSEALDRESQYF.

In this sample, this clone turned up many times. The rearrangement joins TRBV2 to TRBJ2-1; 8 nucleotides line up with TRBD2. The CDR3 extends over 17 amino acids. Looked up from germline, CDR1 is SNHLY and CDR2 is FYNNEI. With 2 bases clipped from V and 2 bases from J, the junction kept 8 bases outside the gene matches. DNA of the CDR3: TGTGCCAGCAGTGAATTGCGGCAGCGGGGGACCTACAATGAGCAGTTCTTC. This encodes CASSELRQRGTYNEQFF. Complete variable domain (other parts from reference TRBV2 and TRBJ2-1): EPEVTQTPSHQVTQMGQEVILRCVPISNHLYFYWYRQILGQKVEFLVSFYNNEISEKSEIFDDQFSVERPDGSNFTLKIRSTKLEDSAMYFCASSELRQRGTYNEQFFGPGTRLTVL.

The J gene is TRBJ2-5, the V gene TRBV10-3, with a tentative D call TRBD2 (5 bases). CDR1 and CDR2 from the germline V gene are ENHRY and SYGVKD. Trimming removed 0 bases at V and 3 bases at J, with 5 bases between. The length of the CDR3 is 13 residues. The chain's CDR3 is CAISESGEETQYF. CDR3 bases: TGTGCCATCAGTGAGTCCGGGGAAGAGACCCAGTACTTC.

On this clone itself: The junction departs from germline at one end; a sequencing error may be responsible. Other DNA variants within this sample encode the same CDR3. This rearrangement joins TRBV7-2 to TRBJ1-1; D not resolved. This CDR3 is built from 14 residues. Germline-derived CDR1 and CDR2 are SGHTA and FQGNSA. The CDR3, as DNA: TGTGCCAGCAGCCTCGGGATTCTGTACACTGAAGCCTTCTTT. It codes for CASSLGILYTEAFF.

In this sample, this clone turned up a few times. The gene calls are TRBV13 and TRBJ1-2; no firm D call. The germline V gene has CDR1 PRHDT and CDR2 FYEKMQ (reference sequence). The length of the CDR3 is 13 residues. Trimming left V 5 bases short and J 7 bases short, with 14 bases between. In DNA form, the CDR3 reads TGTGCCAGCAGCCTGGCGGCAGTTGGTGGCTACACCTTC. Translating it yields CASSLAAVGGYTF. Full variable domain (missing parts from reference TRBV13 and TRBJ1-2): AAGVIQSPRHLIKEKRETATLKCYPIPRHDTVYWYQQGPGQDPQFLISFYEKMQSDKGSIPDRFSAQQFSDYHSELNMSSLELGDSALYFCASSLAAVGGYTFGSGTRLTVV.